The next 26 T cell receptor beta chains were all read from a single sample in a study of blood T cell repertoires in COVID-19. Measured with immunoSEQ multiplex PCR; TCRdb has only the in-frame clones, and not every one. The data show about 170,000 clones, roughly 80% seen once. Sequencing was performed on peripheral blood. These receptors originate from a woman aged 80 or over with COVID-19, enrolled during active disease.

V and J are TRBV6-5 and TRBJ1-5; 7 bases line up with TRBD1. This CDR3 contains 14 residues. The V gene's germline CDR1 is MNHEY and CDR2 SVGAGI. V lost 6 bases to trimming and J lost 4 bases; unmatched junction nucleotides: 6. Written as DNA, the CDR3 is TGTGCCAGCAGCCCGGGACAGAGAAATCAGCCCCAGCATTTT. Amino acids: CASSPGQRNQPQHF.

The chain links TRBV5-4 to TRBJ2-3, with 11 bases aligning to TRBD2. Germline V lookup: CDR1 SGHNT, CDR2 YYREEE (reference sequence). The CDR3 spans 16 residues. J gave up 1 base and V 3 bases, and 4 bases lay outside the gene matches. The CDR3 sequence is CASSSPLAGGTDTQYF. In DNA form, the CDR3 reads TGTGCCAGCAGCTCGCCACTAGCGGGGGGCACAGATACGCAGTATTTT.

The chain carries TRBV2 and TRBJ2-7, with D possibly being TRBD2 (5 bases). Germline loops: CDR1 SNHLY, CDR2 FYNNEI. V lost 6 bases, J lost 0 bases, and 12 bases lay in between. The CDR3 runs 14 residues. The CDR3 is CASSSRGHSYEQYF. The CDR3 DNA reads TGTGCCAGCAGCTCTCGAGGGCACTCCTACGAGCAGTACTTC.

The CDR3 here is CASSLGGRLAETQYF. The DNA of the CDR3 is TGTGCCAGCAGCTTGGGGGGGCGTTTGGCAGAGACCCAGTACTTC. The J gene is TRBJ2-5, the V gene TRBV5-4, with D perhaps matching TRBD1 (6 bases). The CDR3 has 15 residues. V lost 0 bases and J 4 bases, leaving 13 bases between the germline ends. Germline-derived CDR1 and CDR2 are SGHNT and YYREEE (reference sequence).

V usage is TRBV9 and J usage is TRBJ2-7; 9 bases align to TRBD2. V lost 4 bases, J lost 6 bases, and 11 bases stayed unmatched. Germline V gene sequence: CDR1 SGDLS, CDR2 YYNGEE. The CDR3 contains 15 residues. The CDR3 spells CASSPRAGGGTEQYF. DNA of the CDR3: TGTGCCAGCAGCCCAAGAGCGGGAGGCGGAACCGAGCAGTACTTC.

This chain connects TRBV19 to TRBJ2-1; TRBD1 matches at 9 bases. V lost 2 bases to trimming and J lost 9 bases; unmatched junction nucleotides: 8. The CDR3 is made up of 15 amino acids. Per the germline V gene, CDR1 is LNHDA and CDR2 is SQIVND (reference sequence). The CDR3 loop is CASSIIWTGVVEQFF. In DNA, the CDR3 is TGTGCCAGTAGTATAATATGGACAGGGGTCGTTGAGCAGTTCTTC.

The CDR3 DNA is TGTGCCAGCAGTGAGACAGGGGAGGTTAACGAGCAGTACTTC. Translation: CASSETGEVNEQYF. The gene calls are TRBV6-1 and TRBJ2-7; TRBD1 matches at 8 bases. Looked up from germline, CDR1 is MNHNS and CDR2 is SASEGT. The V and J ends lost 3 bases and 5 bases, in that order; junction bases with no gene match: 6. The CDR3 sequence is 14 residues long.

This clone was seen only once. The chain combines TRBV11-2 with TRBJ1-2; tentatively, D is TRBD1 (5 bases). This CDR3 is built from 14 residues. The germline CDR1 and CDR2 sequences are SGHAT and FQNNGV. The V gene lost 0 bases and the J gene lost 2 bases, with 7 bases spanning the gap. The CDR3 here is CASSLEAGNYGYTF. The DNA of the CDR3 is TGTGCCAGCAGCTTAGAGGCAGGGAACTATGGCTACACCTTC.

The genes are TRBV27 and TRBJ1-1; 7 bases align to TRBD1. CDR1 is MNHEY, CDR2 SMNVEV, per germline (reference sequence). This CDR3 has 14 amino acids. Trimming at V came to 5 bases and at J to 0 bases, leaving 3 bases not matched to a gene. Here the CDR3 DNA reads TGTGCCAGCAGTCACAGGGGTATGAACACTGAAGCTTTCTTT. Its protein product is CASSHRGMNTEAFF.

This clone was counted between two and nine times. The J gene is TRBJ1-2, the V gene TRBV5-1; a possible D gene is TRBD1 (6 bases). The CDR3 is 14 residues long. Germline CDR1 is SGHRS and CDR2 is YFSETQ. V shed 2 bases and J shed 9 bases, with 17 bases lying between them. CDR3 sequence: CASSLGQSPVRYTF. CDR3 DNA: TGCGCCAGCAGCTTAGGACAGTCCCCAGTCCGCTACACCTTC.

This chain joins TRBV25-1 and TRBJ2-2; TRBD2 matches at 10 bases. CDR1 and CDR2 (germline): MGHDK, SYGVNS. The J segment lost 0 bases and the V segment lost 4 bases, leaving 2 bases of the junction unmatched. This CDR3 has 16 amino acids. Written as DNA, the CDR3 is TGTGCCAGCAGTGTCCTAGCGGGAGCGAACACCGGGGAGCTGTTTTTT. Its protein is CASSVLAGANTGELFF.

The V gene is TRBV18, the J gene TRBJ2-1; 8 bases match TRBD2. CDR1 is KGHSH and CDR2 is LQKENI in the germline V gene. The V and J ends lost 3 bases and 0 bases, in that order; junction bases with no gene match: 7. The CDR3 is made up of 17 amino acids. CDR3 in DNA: TGTGCCAGCTCACCCCCCGGGGGGGGGCCCTCCTACAATGAGCAGTTCTTC. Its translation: CASSPPGGGPSYNEQFF. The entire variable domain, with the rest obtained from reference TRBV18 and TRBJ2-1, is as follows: NAGVMQNPRHLVRRRGQEARLRCSPMKGHSHVYWYRQLPEEGLKFMVYLQKENIIDESGMPKERFSAEFPKEGPSILRIQQVVRGDSAAYFCASSPPGGGPSYNEQFFGPGTRLTVL.

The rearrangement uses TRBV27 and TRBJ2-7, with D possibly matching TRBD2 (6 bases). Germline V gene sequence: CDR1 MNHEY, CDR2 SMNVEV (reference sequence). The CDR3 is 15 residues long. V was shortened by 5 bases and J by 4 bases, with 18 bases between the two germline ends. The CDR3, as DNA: TGTGCCAGCAGTCCCCGGGTGTGGGGGAGGTACGAGCAGTACTTC. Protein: CASSPRVWGRYEQYF.

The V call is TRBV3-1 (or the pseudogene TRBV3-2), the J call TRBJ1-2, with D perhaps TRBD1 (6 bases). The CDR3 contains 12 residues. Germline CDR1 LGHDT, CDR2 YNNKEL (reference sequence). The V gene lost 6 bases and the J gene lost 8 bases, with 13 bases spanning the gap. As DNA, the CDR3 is TGTGCCAGCAGTAACCCCACAGGGGGCTACACCTTC. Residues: CASSNPTGGYTF.

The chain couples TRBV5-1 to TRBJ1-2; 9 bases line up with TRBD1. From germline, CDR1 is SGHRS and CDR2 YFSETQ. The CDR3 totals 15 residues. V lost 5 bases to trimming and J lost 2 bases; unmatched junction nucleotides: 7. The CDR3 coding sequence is TGCGCCAGCAGACAGGGGGCGGGGGAAAACTATGGCTACACCTTC. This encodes CASRQGAGENYGYTF. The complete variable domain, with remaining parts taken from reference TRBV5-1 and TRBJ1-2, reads KAGVTQTPRYLIKTRGQQVTLSCSPISGHRSVSWYQQTPGQGLQFLFEYFSETQRNKGNFPGRFSGRQFSNSRSEMNVSTLELGDSALYLCASRQGAGENYGYTFGSGTRLTVV.

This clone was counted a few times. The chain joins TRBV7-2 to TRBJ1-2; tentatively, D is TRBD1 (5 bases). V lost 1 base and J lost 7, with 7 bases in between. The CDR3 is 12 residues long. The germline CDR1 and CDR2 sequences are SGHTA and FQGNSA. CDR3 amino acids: CASSLVQGGYTF. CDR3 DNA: TGTGCCAGCAGCTTAGTTCAGGGTGGCTACACCTTC.

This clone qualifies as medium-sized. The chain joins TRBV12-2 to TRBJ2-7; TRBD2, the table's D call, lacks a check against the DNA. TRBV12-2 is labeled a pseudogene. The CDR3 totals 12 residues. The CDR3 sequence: CASRLRGGRNYF. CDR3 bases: TGTGCAAGTCGCTTAAGGGGGGGCAGAAACTACTTC.

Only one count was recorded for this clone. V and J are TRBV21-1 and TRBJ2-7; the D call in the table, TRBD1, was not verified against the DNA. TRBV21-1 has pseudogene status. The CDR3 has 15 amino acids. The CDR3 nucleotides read TGTGCCAGCAGCATTCTGAGACAGAAATTCTACGAGCAGTACTTC. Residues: CASSILRQKFYEQYF.

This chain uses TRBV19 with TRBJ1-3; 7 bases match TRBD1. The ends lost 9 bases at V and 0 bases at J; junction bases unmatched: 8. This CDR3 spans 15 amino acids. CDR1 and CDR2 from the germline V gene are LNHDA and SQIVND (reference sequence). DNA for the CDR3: TGTGCCAGCAGTGACAGGGCCAGCTCTGGAAACACCATATATTTT. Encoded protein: CASSDRASSGNTIYF. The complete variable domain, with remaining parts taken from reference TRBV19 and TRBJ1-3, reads DGGITQSPKYLFRKEGQNVTLSCEQNLNHDAMYWYRQDPGQGLRLIYYSQIVNDFQKGDIAEGYSVSREKKESFPLTVTSAQKNPTAFYLCASSDRASSGNTIYFGEGSWLTVV.

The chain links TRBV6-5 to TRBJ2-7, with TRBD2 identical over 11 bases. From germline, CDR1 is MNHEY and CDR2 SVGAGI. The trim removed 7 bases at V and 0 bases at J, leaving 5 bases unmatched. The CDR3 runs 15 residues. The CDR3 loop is CASKTSGVSSYEQYF. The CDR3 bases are TGTGCCAGCAAGACTAGCGGGGTGAGCTCCTACGAGCAGTACTTC.

CDR3 coding DNA: TGCGCCAGCAGCTTGGAGACAGGAACTTACGAGCAGTACTTC. Translated, it gives CASSLETGTYEQYF. This chain links TRBV5-1 with TRBJ2-7, with D maybe TRBD1 (6 bases). Germline V lookup: CDR1 SGHRS, CDR2 YFSETQ. V was cut by 0 bases and J by 4 bases, with 11 bases left in between. CDR3 size: 14 residues.

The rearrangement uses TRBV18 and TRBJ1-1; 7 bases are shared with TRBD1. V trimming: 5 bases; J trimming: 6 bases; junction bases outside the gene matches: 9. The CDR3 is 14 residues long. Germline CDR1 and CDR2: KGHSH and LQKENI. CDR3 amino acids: CASSSKVGGSEAFF. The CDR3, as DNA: TGTGCCAGCTCATCAAAGGTAGGGGGCTCTGAAGCTTTCTTT.

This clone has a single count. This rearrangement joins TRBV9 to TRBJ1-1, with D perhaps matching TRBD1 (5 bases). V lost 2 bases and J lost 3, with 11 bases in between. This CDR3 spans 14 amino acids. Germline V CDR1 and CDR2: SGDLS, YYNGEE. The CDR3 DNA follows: TGTGCCAGCAGCGTCCGGGGGTTGGACACTGAAGCTTTCTTT. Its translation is CASSVRGLDTEAFF.

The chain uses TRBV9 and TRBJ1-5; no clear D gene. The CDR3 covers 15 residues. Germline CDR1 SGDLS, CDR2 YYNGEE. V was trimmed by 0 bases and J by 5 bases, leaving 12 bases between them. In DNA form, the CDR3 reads TGTGCCAGCAGCGTAGACTTTACTAGGGATCAGCCCCAGCATTTT. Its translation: CASSVDFTRDQPQHF.

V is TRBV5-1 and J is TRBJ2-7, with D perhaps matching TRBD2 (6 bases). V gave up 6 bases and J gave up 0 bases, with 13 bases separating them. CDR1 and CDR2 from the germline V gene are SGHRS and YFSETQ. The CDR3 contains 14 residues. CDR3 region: CASTVAVNSYEQYF. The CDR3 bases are TGCGCCAGCACAGTAGCGGTCAACTCCTACGAGCAGTACTTC.

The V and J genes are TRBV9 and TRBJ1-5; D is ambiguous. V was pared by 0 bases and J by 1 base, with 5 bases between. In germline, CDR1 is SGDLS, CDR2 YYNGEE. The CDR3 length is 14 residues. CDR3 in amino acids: CASSVDTSNQPQHF. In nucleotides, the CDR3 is TGTGCCAGCAGCGTAGACACGAGCAATCAGCCCCAGCATTTT.